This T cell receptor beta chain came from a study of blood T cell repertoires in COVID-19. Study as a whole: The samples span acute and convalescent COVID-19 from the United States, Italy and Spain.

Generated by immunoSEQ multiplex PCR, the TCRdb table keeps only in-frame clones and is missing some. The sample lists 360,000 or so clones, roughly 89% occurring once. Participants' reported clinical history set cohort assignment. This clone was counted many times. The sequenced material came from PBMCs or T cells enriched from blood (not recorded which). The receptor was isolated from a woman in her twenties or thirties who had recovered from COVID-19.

The CDR3 DNA follows: TGTGCCAGCAGTTACTCCGGGACAGGGAACAATGAGCAGTTCTTC. As protein: CASSYSGTGNNEQFF. This chain joins TRBV6-5 and TRBJ2-1, with 9 bases matching TRBD1. The CDR3 runs 15 residues. The trim removed 0 bases at V and 5 bases at J, leaving 2 bases unmatched. Per the germline V gene, CDR1 is MNHEY and CDR2 is SVGAGI.